The source of this TCR beta chain is a study of response to subunit inactivated influenza vaccine. Note on this clonotype: As yet, its antigen is unknown.

The V and J ends lost 8 bases and 0 bases respectively, with 11 bases between them. The CDR3 is 14 residues long. Germline CDR1 is ENHRY and CDR2 is SYGVKD. TCRdb ran MiXCR on the RT-PCR reads and lists one entry per CDR3 protein. Of over 750,000 distinct CDR3 sequences in the sample, less than 25% were seen once. Whole-study findings and limits: Seasonal influenza vaccination, on each occasion, was suggested by the authors to recruit few new T cells.

This sample comprised PBMCs from blood, obtained roughly 5 days after vaccination. The gene calls are TRBV10-3 and TRBJ2-1; the D gene is possibly TRBD1 (6 bases). The receptor comes from a man aged 50-60 years who received an inactivated influenza vaccine. In nucleotides, the CDR3 is TGTGCCATCCAACAGGGATTCTCCTACAATGAGCAGTTCTTC. Translation gives CAIQQGFSYNEQFF.